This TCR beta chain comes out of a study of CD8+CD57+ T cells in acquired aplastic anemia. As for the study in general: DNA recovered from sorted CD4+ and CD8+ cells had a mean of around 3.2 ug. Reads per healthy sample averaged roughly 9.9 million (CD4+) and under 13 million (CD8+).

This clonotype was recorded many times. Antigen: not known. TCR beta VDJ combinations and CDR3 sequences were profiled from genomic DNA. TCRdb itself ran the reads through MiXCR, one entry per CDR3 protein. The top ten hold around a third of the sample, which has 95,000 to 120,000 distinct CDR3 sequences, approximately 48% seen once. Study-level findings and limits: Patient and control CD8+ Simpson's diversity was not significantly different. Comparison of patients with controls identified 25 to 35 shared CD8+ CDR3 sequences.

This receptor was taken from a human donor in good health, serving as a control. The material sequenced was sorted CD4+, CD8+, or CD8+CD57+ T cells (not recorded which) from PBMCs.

For the CDR3, the DNA is TGTGCCAGCAGCCGAGATGGGAGCACTGAAGCTTTCTTT. It codes for CASSRDGSTEAFF. The J gene is TRBJ1-1, the V gene TRBV7-2; unclear D gene. The V end lost 5 bases, the J end lost 4 bases, and 11 bases lay between the germline ends. Per germline, CDR1 SGHTA and CDR2 FQGNSA. The CDR3 is 13 residues long.